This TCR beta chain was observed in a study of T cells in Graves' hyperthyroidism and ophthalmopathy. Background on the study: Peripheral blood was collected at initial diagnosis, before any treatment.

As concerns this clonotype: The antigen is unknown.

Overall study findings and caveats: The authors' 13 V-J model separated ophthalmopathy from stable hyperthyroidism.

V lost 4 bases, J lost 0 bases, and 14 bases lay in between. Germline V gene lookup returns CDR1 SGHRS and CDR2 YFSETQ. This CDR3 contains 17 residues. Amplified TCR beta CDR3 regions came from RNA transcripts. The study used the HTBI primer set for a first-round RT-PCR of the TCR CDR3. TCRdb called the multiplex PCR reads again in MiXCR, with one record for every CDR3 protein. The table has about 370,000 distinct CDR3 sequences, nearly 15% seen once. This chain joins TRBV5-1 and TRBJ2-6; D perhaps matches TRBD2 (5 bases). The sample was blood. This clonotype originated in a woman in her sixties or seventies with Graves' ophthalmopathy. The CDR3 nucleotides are TGCGCCAGCAGCCGAGACACCGGAGGCTCTGGGGCCAACGTCCTGACTTTC. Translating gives CASSRDTGGSGANVLTF.